What follows is one T cell receptor beta chain and its context. Its matching antigen is unknown. Germline trimming cut 10 bases from V and 8 bases from J; bases unmatched to any gene: 12. The CDR3 sequence is 14 residues long. Germline CDR1 reads ENHRY; CDR2 reads SYGVKD. A multiplex PCR was run with 60 Vbeta primers and 13 Jbeta primers. TCRdb keeps only in-frame clones here, not all; method: immunoSEQ multiplex PCR. Among fewer than 200,000 clones listed, roughly 75% were seen once. This sample was taken from a study of cytomegalovirus exposure and HLA in healthy donors. Findings of the study overall: For most TCR sequences rarity was the rule, although some public TCRs occurred in many donors. Another analysis was done later, and it associated around 16,000 TCR beta sequences with HLA alleles at 0.05 false discovery rate. Accurate prediction of most subjects' HLA-A and HLA-B alleles from TCR beta sequences was reported. Some highly shared sequence variants likely arose as a pipeline artifact.

The sample was PBMCs. The gene calls are TRBV10-3 and TRBJ2-1; the match to TRBD2 covers 9 bases. The TCR was taken from a man aged 18 to 29 in good health and CMV-seronegative. The DNA for the CDR3 is TGTGCCACCACCATTAGCGGGAGAGGAGATGAGCAGTTCTTC. Its protein product is CATTISGRGDEQFF.